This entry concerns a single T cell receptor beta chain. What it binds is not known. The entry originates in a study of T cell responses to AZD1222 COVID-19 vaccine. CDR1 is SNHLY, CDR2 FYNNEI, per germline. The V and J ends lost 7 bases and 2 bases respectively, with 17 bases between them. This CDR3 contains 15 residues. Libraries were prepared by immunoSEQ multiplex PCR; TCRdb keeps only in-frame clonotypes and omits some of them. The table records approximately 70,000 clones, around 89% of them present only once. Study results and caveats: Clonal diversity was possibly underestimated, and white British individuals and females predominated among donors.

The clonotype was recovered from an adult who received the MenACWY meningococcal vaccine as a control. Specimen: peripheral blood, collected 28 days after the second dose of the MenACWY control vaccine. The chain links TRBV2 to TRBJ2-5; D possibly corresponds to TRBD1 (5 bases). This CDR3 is CASTGNDRSQETQYF. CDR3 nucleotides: TGTGCCAGCACCGGAAACGACAGAAGTCAAGAGACCCAGTACTTC.